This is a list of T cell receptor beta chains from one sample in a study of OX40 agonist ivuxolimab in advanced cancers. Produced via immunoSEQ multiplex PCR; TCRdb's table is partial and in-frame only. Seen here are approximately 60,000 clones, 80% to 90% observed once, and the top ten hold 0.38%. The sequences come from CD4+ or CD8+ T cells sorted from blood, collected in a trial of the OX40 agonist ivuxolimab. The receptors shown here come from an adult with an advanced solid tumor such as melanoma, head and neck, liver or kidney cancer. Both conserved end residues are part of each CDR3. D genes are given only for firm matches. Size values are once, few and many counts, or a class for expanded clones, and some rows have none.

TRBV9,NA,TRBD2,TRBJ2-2,TGTGCCAGCAGCTCCGAAGCGGGGGCCGGGGAGCTGTTTTTT,CASSSEAGAGELFF
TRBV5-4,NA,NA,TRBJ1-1,TGTGCCAGCAGCTTGGCCGCAGGGATTAGTACTGAAGCTTTCTTT,CASSLAAGISTEAFF
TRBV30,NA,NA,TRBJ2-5,TGTGCCTGGAGTGTGGGGGCAGGCCAAGAGACCCAGTACTTC,CAWSVGAGQETQYF
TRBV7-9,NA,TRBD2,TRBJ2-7,TGTGCCAGCAGGGCAAGCGGGGTCTACGAGCAGTACTTC,CASRASGVYEQYF
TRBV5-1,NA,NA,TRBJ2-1,TGCGCCAGCAGCTTGGGAAGTAACTCCTACAATGAGCAGTTCTTC,CASSLGSNSYNEQFF
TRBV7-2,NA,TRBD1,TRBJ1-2,TGTGCCAGCAGCCCCTCGGAGGGACAGGGTAACTATGGCTACACCTTC,CASSPSEGQGNYGYTF
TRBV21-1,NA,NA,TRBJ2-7,TGTGCCAGCAGCAATTCGAAGGGGGACGGACCATGGTACTTC,CASSNSKGDGPWYF
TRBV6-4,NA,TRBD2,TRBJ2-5,TGTGCCAGCAGTGAAAGCGGGGGAACGGAGACCCAGTACTTC,CASSESGGTETQYF
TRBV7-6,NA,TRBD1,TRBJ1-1,TGTGCCAGCAGCTTAGGTGCGGGAACGACAGGGGCGGTGAACACTGAAGCTTTCTTT,CASSLGAGTTGAVNTEAFF
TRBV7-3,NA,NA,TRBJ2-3,TGTGCCAGCAGCCCCGGCGCAGATACGCAGTATTTT,CASSPGADTQYF
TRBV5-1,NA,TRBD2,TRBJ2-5,TGCGCCAGCGGCTTGACTAGCCCAAGGGAGACCCAGTACTTC,CASGLTSPRETQYF
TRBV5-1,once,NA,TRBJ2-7,TGCGCCAGCTGGGGGGCGGGTCGGAACGAGCAGTACTTC,CASWGAGRNEQYF
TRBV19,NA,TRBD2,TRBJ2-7,TGTGCCAGTAGTATTACGGCTAGCGGGAAACCCTACGAGCAGTACTTC,CASSITASGKPYEQYF
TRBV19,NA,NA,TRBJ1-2,TGTGCCAGTAGTATATCTACCAGGGGTGGCGGTGGCTACACCTTC,CASSISTRGGGGYTF
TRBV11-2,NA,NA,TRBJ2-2,TGTGCCAGCAGCTTGGGGCAGGGGAGCTCCACCGGGGAGCTGTTTTTT,CASSLGQGSSTGELFF
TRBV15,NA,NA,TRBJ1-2,TGTGCCACCAGCAGAGGGGACTTCCAGGGCTACACCTTC,CATSRGDFQGYTF
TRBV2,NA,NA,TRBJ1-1,TGTGCCAGCCGTATGGGGGGGCATGAAGCTTTCTTT,CASRMGGHEAFF
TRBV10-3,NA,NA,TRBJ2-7,TGTGCCATCAGTGAGTCGACTCGTGGAGTACTCGGCGAGCAGTACTTC,CAISESTRGVLGEQYF
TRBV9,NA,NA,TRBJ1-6,TGTGCCAGCAGCCCAGAGGGGGGAGGGAATAATTCACCCCTCCACTTT,CASSPEGGGNNSPLHF
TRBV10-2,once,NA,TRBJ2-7,TGCGCCAGCAGTGAGTCGACTTGGATCTACGAGCAGTACTTC,CASSESTWIYEQYF
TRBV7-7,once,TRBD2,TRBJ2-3,TGTGCTAGCAGCTCCGGGGGACTAGCGGGGGCCACAGATACGCAGTATTTT,CASSSGGLAGATDTQYF
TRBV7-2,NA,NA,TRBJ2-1,TGTGCCAGCAGCTCCTCGAGCTCCTACAATGAGCAGTTCTTC,CASSSSSSYNEQFF
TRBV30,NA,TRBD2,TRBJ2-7,TGTGCCTGGAGTTTAGCGGGCGAGCAGTACTTC,CAWSLAGEQYF
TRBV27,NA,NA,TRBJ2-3,TGTGCCAGCAGTCCCAGCGTGGGGGTATGGACAGATACGCAGTATTTT,CASSPSVGVWTDTQYF
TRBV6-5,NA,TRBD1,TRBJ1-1,TGTGCCAGCAGATGGACAGGGAGGGACACTGAAGCTTTCTTT,CASRWTGRDTEAFF
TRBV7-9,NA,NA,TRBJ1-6,TGTGCCAGCAGCTCAGCGGAGAGTTCACCCCTCCACTTT,CASSSAESSPLHF
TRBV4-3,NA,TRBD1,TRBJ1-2,TGCGCCAGCAGCCAAAGGGCAGGGGGGCATGGCTACACCTTC,CASSQRAGGHGYTF
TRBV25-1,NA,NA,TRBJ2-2,TGTGCCAGCCAATCCACGGGGGAGAACACCGGGGAGCTGTTTTTT,CASQSTGENTGELFF
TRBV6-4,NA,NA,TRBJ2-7,TGTGCCAGCAGTCGGGACAGCGGGTCCTACGAGCAGTACTTC,CASSRDSGSYEQYF
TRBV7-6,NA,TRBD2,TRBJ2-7,TGTGCCAGCAGCGTCGAGCGGGGTCCGGAATACGAGCAGTACTTC,CASSVERGPEYEQYF
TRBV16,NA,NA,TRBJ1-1,TGTGCCAGCAGCCAAGTTTCTCGGCTTTTTGAAGCTTTCTTT,CASSQVSRLFEAFF
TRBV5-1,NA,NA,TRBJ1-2,TGCGCCAGCAGCTTGGGTCAGGGACTATATGGCTACACCTTC,CASSLGQGLYGYTF
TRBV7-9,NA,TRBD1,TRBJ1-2,TGTGCCAGCAGCTTAGGGGGGACAGGGGGCGCCGACTACACCTTC,CASSLGGTGGADYTF